A selection of T cell receptor beta chains follows, all from one sample in a study of control samples from healthy donors and cancer patients. Produced via immunoSEQ multiplex PCR; TCRdb's table is partial and in-frame only. The table shows 150,000 to 200,000 clones, with 95% to 96% occurring only once. The sample consisted of blood. The receptors derive from a woman younger than 45 in good health. Each CDR3 is given with its conserved first and last residue. D genes are given only for firm matches. Expanded clones get a size class; other rows say once, few or many, or leave the size out.

clone size,D gene,V gene,J gene,CDR3 protein,CDR3 DNA
NA,TRBD1,TRBV10-3,TRBJ1-3,CAISEKQGLDNTIYF,TGTGCCATCAGTGAAAAACAGGGGTTAGATAACACCATATATTTT
NA,NA,TRBV6-5,TRBJ2-4,CASASPGAKNIQYF,TGTGCCAGCGCGTCCCCGGGGGCCAAAAACATTCAGTACTTC
NA,NA,TRBV14,TRBJ1-4,CASSQVREKLFF,TGTGCCAGCAGCCAAGTAAGGGAAAAACTGTTTTTT
NA,NA,TRBV3-1/TRBV3-2,TRBJ2-2,CASSHGRGGTGELFF,TGTGCCAGCAGCCACGGGCGTGGGGGCACCGGGGAGCTGTTTTTT
NA,TRBD1,TRBV5-1,TRBJ1-4,CASGPGQTNEKLFF,TGCGCCAGCGGTCCGGGACAGACTAATGAAAAACTGTTTTTT
NA,TRBD2,TRBV28,TRBJ2-7,CASRTSGRGIEQYF,TGTGCCAGCAGAACTAGCGGGAGGGGTATCGAGCAGTACTTC
NA,NA,TRBV30,TRBJ2-5,CAWSQLAQQETQYF,TGTGCCTGGAGTCAGCTAGCTCAGCAAGAGACCCAGTACTTC
NA,NA,TRBV5-5,TRBJ2-5,CASSLRETQYF,TGTGCCAGCAGCTTGCGAGAGACCCAGTACTTC
NA,NA,TRBV5-1,TRBJ2-3,CASSLANRGTDTQYF,TGCGCCAGCAGCTTGGCCAACAGGGGCACAGATACGCAGTATTTT
NA,TRBD1,TRBV5-4,TRBJ2-7,CASSRWTGNHGEQYF,TGTGCCAGCAGCCGATGGACAGGGAACCACGGCGAGCAGTACTTC
NA,NA,TRBV5-1,TRBJ1-1,CASSLALGIEGKNTEAFF,TGCGCCAGCAGCTTGGCATTAGGGATTGAGGGAAAGAACACTGAAGCTTTCTTT
NA,NA,TRBV11-2,TRBJ1-6,CASSFGGLNSPLHF,TGTGCCAGCAGCTTCGGGGGATTGAATTCACCCCTCCACTTT
NA,TRBD1,TRBV2,TRBJ1-1,CASSSTDRAGYNTEAFF,TGTGCCAGCAGTTCAACGGACAGGGCCGGATATAACACTGAAGCTTTCTTT
NA,NA,TRBV4-1,TRBJ2-3,CASSQGFIAGRNTQYF,TGCGCCAGCAGCCAAGGATTTATTGCAGGGAGGAATACGCAGTATTTT
NA,TRBD2,TRBV2,TRBJ2-1,CASTPALAGDEQFF,TGTGCCAGCACCCCGGCCCTAGCGGGGGATGAGCAGTTCTTC
once,NA,TRBV4-1,TRBJ2-1,CASSHTTGYNEQFF,TGCGCCAGCAGCCACACAACAGGCTACAATGAGCAGTTCTTC
NA,TRBD1,TRBV10-3,TRBJ1-1,CAISGQGANTEAFF,TGTGCCATCAGTGGACAGGGGGCGAACACTGAAGCTTTCTTT
NA,TRBD1,TRBV18,TRBJ1-3,CASSSGTGSGNTIYF,TGTGCCAGCTCATCGGGGACAGGCTCTGGAAACACCATATATTTT
NA,NA,TRBV24-1,TRBJ1-5,CATSDVGYSNQPQHF,TGTGCCACCAGTGACGTCGGATATAGCAATCAGCCCCAGCATTTT
NA,NA,TRBV15,TRBJ1-5,CATGHYSNQPQHF,TGTGCCACCGGACATTATAGCAATCAGCCCCAGCATTTT
NA,TRBD1,TRBV23-1,TRBJ2-2,CASSRTGETGELFF,TGCGCCAGCAGTCGGACAGGGGAGACCGGGGAGCTGTTTTTT
NA,NA,TRBV6-1,TRBJ1-5,CASSATSALTNQPQHF,TGTGCCAGCAGTGCTACCAGCGCTCTTACCAATCAGCCCCAGCATTTT
NA,NA,TRBV3-1/TRBV3-2,TRBJ2-1,CASSQYSTNEQFF,TGTGCCAGCAGCCAGTATTCTACCAATGAGCAGTTCTTC
NA,NA,TRBV7-8,TRBJ2-7,CASSFRLSSYEQYF,TGTGCCAGCAGTTTCCGACTTAGCTCCTACGAGCAGTACTTC
once,NA,TRBV7-8,TRBJ1-2,CASSSRTGTNYGYTF,TGTGCCAGCAGTTCTAGGACGGGTACCAACTATGGCTACACCTTC